A selection of T cell receptor beta chains follows, all from one sample in a study of T cell responses to AZD1222 COVID-19 vaccine. Profiling relied on immunoSEQ multiplex PCR, and the TCRdb table lists in-frame clones only, not all of them. The repertoire holds tens of thousands of clones, with 90% as singletons. The sequenced sample was peripheral blood, obtained on day 0 of AZD1222 vaccination. The source of these receptors is an adult in good health. Each CDR3 is given with its conserved first and last residue. Each record gives: D gene, V gene, clone size, J gene, CDR3 protein, CDR3 DNA. The D gene is left open where the match is weak. Size is stated for part of the rows, as once, few or many counts, or as a class when the clone is expanded.

d_gene: TRBD2
v_gene: TRBV5-1
abundance: .
j_gene: TRBJ2-7
CDR3aa: CASSLTGGSTYEQYF
CDR3nt: TGCGCCAGCAGCTTAACGGGAGGCTCGACCTACGAGCAGTACTTC

d_gene: .
v_gene: TRBV2
abundance: once
j_gene: TRBJ1-2
CDR3aa: CASSDSGDDYGYTF
CDR3nt: TGTGCCAGCAGTGATTCAGGTGATGACTATGGCTACACCTTC

d_gene: .
v_gene: TRBV27
abundance: .
j_gene: TRBJ2-7
CDR3aa: CASVRGGEQYF
CDR3nt: TGTGCCAGTGTTAGGGGGGGCGAGCAGTACTTC

d_gene: .
v_gene: TRBV19
abundance: .
j_gene: TRBJ2-7
CDR3aa: CASSIAAGSTYEQYF
CDR3nt: TGTGCCAGTAGTATCGCGGCAGGGAGTACCTACGAGCAGTACTTC

d_gene: TRBD2
v_gene: TRBV7-3
abundance: .
j_gene: TRBJ2-3
CDR3aa: CASSLTGGTDTQYF
CDR3nt: TGTGCCAGCAGCTTAACGGGAGGGACAGATACGCAGTATTTT

d_gene: .
v_gene: TRBV27
abundance: .
j_gene: TRBJ2-7
CDR3aa: CASSLIAGESSYEQYF
CDR3nt: TGTGCCAGCAGTTTAATAGCCGGCGAGTCCTCCTACGAGCAGTACTTC

d_gene: .
v_gene: TRBV6-5
abundance: .
j_gene: TRBJ1-6
CDR3aa: CASRPGTDAPLHF
CDR3nt: TGTGCCAGCAGACCCGGGACTGACGCACCCCTCCACTTT

d_gene: .
v_gene: TRBV2
abundance: .
j_gene: TRBJ1-6
CDR3aa: CASGGAGQTNSPLHF
CDR3nt: TGTGCCAGCGGAGGGGCCGGACAGACCAATTCACCCCTCCACTTT

d_gene: .
v_gene: TRBV19
abundance: .
j_gene: TRBJ2-3
CDR3aa: CASSIMVAVADTQYF
CDR3nt: TGTGCCAGTAGTATAATGGTAGCTGTTGCAGATACGCAGTATTTT

d_gene: TRBD1
v_gene: TRBV4-1
abundance: .
j_gene: TRBJ2-6
CDR3aa: CASSQPGQGASGANVLTF
CDR3nt: TGCGCCAGCAGCCAACCGGGACAGGGGGCCTCTGGGGCCAACGTCCTGACTTTC

d_gene: .
v_gene: TRBV4-2
abundance: .
j_gene: TRBJ1-3
CDR3aa: CASSQTGTSGNTIYF
CDR3nt: TGTGCCAGCAGCCAGACCGGGACGTCTGGAAACACCATATATTTT

d_gene: .
v_gene: TRBV7-3
abundance: .
j_gene: TRBJ1-1
CDR3aa: CASSLVSRNTEAFF
CDR3nt: TGTGCCAGCAGCTTGGTCAGCCGGAACACTGAAGCTTTCTTT

d_gene: TRBD1
v_gene: TRBV4-2
abundance: .
j_gene: TRBJ2-7
CDR3aa: CASSPTLQTPGQAVIEQYF
CDR3nt: TGTGCCAGCAGCCCAACACTTCAAACCCCGGGACAGGCCGTGATTGAGCAGTACTTC

d_gene: .
v_gene: TRBV5-1
abundance: .
j_gene: TRBJ1-4
CDR3aa: CASSWGIPAGGEKLFF
CDR3nt: TGCGCCAGCAGCTGGGGGATCCCGGCGGGTGGTGAAAAACTGTTTTTT

d_gene: .
v_gene: TRBV29-1
abundance: .
j_gene: TRBJ1-1
CDR3aa: CSVGYTEAFF
CDR3nt: TGCAGCGTGGGATACACTGAAGCTTTCTTT

d_gene: TRBD2
v_gene: TRBV15
abundance: .
j_gene: TRBJ2-1
CDR3aa: CATSRGATSGGYNEQFF
CDR3nt: TGTGCCACCAGCAGAGGGGCCACTAGCGGGGGGTACAATGAGCAGTTCTTC

d_gene: TRBD1
v_gene: TRBV29-1
abundance: .
j_gene: TRBJ1-1
CDR3aa: CSVDQQGVRFF
CDR3nt: TGCAGCGTTGACCAGCAGGGGGTGAGATTCTTT

d_gene: TRBD1
v_gene: TRBV5-1
abundance: .
j_gene: TRBJ1-3
CDR3aa: CASSPAGQGNGNTIYF
CDR3nt: TGCGCCAGCAGCCCGGCGGGACAGGGGAATGGAAACACCATATATTTT

d_gene: .
v_gene: TRBV5-1
abundance: .
j_gene: TRBJ2-5
CDR3aa: CASSLSQETQYF
CDR3nt: TGCGCCAGCAGCTTGTCCCAAGAGACCCAGTACTTC

d_gene: .
v_gene: TRBV7-9
abundance: .
j_gene: TRBJ1-1
CDR3aa: CASSQESLEAFF
CDR3nt: TGTGCCAGCAGCCAGGAGAGCCTTGAAGCTTTCTTT

d_gene: TRBD2
v_gene: TRBV7-3
abundance: .
j_gene: TRBJ2-1
CDR3aa: CASSLGLANEQFF
CDR3nt: TGTGCCAGCAGCTTGGGACTAGCGAATGAGCAGTTCTTC

d_gene: TRBD2
v_gene: TRBV10-3
abundance: .
j_gene: TRBJ2-3
CDR3aa: CAISGLAGFTDTQYF
CDR3nt: TGTGCCATCAGCGGACTAGCGGGGTTCACAGATACGCAGTATTTT

d_gene: TRBD1
v_gene: TRBV4-2
abundance: .
j_gene: TRBJ2-5
CDR3aa: CASSQGTGGGETQYF
CDR3nt: TGTGCCAGCAGCCAAGGGACAGGGGGCGGAGAGACCCAGTACTTC

d_gene: TRBD2
v_gene: TRBV5-6
abundance: medium-sized
j_gene: TRBJ2-7
CDR3aa: CASSSGTNYEQYF
CDR3nt: TGTGCCAGCAGTTCCGGGACTAACTACGAGCAGTACTTC

d_gene: TRBD1
v_gene: TRBV11-2
abundance: .
j_gene: TRBJ1-3
CDR3aa: CASSLDRRGLSGNTIYF
CDR3nt: TGTGCCAGCAGCTTAGATCGCAGGGGGCTATCTGGAAACACCATATATTTT

d_gene: .
v_gene: TRBV11-3
abundance: .
j_gene: TRBJ2-5
CDR3aa: CASDSGAETQYF
CDR3nt: TGTGCCAGCGACTCGGGGGCAGAGACCCAGTACTTC

d_gene: TRBD2
v_gene: TRBV4-3
abundance: .
j_gene: TRBJ2-6
CDR3aa: CASSREGMASGANVLTF
CDR3nt: TGCGCCAGCAGCCGGGAGGGAATGGCGTCTGGGGCCAACGTCCTGACTTTC

d_gene: .
v_gene: TRBV5-1
abundance: .
j_gene: TRBJ2-6
CDR3aa: CASSLNLLGANVLTF
CDR3nt: TGCGCCAGCAGCTTGAACCTTCTCGGGGCCAACGTCCTGACTTTC

d_gene: .
v_gene: TRBV6-6
abundance: .
j_gene: TRBJ2-7
CDR3aa: CASSRGTPGIDEQYF
CDR3nt: TGTGCCAGCAGCCGCGGGACCCCGGGCATCGACGAGCAGTACTTC

d_gene: TRBD1
v_gene: TRBV3-1/TRBV3-2
abundance: .
j_gene: TRBJ2-1
CDR3aa: CASSRRTGVGEQFF
CDR3nt: TGTGCCAGCAGCCGGCGGACAGGGGTAGGCGAGCAGTTCTTC

d_gene: .
v_gene: TRBV19
abundance: .
j_gene: TRBJ2-1
CDR3aa: CASSTGLPSSSYNEQFF
CDR3nt: TGTGCCAGTAGTACGGGACTCCCTTCCTCCTCTTACAATGAGCAGTTCTTC

d_gene: .
v_gene: TRBV30
abundance: few
j_gene: TRBJ2-2
CDR3aa: CAWIPGWTGGELFF
CDR3nt: TGTGCCTGGATCCCGGGGTGGACGGGCGGGGAGCTGTTTTTT

d_gene: TRBD2
v_gene: TRBV5-6
abundance: few
j_gene: TRBJ2-7
CDR3aa: CASSLVSSGNYEQYF
CDR3nt: TGTGCCAGCAGCTTGGTTTCTAGCGGGAACTACGAGCAGTACTTC

d_gene: .
v_gene: TRBV19
abundance: once
j_gene: TRBJ2-5
CDR3aa: CASSIVSGGAQETQYF
CDR3nt: TGTGCCAGTAGTATAGTTTCCGGGGGAGCCCAAGAGACCCAGTACTTC

d_gene: TRBD2
v_gene: TRBV30
abundance: .
j_gene: TRBJ2-2
CDR3aa: CAWSFGLAFGELFF
CDR3nt: TGTGCCTGGAGTTTCGGACTAGCTTTCGGGGAGCTGTTTTTT

d_gene: .
v_gene: TRBV7-5
abundance: .
j_gene: TRBJ2-1
CDR3aa: CARSQAVYNEQFF
CDR3nt: TGTGCCAGAAGCCAGGCTGTGTACAATGAGCAGTTCTTC